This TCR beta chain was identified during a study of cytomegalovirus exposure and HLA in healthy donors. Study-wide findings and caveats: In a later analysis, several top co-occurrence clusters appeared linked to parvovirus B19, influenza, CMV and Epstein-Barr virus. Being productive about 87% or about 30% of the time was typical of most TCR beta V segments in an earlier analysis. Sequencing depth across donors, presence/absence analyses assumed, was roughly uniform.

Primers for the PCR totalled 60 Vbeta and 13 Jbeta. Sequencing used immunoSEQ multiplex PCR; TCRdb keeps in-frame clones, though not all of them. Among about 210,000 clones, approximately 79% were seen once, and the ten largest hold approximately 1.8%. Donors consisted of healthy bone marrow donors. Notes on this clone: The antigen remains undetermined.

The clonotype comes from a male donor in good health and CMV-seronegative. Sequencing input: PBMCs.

CDR3 region: CASSTDRGMNTEAFF. DNA for the CDR3: TGTGCCAGTAGTACGGACAGGGGAATGAACACTGAAGCTTTCTTT. This chain joins TRBV19 and TRBJ1-1; TRBD1 aligns across 9 bases. The length of the CDR3 is 15 residues. Per the germline V gene, CDR1 is LNHDA and CDR2 is SQIVND (reference sequence). V lost 4 bases, J lost 0 bases, and 3 bases stayed unmatched.